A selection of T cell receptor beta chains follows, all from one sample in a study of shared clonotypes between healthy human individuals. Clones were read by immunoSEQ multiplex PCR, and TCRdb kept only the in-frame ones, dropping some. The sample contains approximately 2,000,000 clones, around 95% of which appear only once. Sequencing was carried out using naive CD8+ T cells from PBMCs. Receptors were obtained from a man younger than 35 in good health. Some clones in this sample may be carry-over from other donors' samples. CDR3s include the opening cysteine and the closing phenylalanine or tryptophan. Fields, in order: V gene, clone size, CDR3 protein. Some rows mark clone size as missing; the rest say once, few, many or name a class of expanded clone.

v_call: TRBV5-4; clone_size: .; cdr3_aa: CASSLVASGDQGDTQYF
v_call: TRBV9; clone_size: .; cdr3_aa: CASSMGTGNYNEQFF
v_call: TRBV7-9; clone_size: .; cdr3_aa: CASSLVGGAAGNEQFF
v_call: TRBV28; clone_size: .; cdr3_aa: CASSFVHEQYF
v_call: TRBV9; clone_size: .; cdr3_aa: CASSPRALGPGYGYTF
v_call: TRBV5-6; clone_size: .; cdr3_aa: CASSLAPGGWQYEQYF
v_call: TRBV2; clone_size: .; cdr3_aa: CASRGTKTYEQYF
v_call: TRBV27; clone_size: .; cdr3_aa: CASSPRQGMNTEAFF
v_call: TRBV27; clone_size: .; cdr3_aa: CASSTEGFEQFF
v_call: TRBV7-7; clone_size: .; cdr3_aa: CASSLGQRNNEQFF
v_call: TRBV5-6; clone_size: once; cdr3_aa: CASSTPRVKPDEQFF
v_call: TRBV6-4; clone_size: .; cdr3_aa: CASSPGTGYSTDTQYF
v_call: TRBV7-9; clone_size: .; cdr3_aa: CASSLELTGNTIYF
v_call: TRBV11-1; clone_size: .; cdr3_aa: CASSSGRGGSEAFF
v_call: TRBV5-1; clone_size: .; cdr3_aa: CASTIGHRDGYTF
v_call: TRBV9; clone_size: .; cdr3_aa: CASSEADYNEQFF
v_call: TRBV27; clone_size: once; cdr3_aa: CASSLRQGAGTEAFF
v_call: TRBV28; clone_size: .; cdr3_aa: CASSLRTAPEAFF
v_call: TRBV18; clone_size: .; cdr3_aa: CASSPSGTENTEAFF
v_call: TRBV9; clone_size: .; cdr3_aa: CASSVGLAGGGEQFF
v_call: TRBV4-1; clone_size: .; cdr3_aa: CASSQGGGRDADTQYF
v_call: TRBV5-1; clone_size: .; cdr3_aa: CASSFERRAQETQYF
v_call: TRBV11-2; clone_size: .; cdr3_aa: CASSEPGLVNDEQFF
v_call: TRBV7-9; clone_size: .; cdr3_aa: CASSHSGGAEGNTIYF
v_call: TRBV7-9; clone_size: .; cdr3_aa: CASSPPLGFNYGYTF
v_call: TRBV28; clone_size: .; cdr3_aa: CASVLRGGNEQFF
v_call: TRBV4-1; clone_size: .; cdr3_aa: CASSQVLGLTYEQYF
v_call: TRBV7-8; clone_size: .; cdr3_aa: CASSLEGYGREDTGELFF